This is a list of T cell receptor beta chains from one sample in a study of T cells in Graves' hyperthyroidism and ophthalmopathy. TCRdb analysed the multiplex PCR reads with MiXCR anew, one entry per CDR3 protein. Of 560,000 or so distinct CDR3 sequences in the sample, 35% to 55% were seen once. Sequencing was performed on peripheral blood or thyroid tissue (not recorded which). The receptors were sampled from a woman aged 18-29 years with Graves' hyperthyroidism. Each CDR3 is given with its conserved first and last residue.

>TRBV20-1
CSARDPRTGNTIYF
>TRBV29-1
CSVLNMDNYGYTF
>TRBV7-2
CASSLDHGEETQYF
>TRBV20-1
CSARDHQRGTYSPLHF
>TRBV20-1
CSARLAGGVDTQYF
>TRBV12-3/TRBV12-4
CASSSDGLMRELFF
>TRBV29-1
CSVRTGLYEQYF
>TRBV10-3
CASYVRTGKSNYGYTF
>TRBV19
CASSITDFRSETQYF
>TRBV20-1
CSARDGVQETQYF
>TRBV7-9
CASSLPAGAETQYF
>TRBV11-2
CASSFSLGRGNTGELFF
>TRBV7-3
CASSLARVDGYTF
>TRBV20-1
CSALTGGETQYF
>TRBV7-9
CASRLDELSTGELFF
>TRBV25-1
CASSSVRSGNTIYF
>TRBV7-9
CAGSQGNQPQHF
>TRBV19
CASSTTADRLAGQHF
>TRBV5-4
CASSSNPSPLYEQYF
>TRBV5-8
CASSRRGANTEAFF
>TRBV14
CASSQALNSPLHF
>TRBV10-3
CAISGGLEAYEQYF
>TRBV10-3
CAISGAGSRGQPQHF
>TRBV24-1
CATSGGAVNSNQPQHF
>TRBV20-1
CSASYARPNQPQHF
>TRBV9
CASSPSGSSNQPQHF
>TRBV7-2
CASSQDGTGGFQPQHF